This T cell receptor (beta chain) originates from a study of OX40 agonist ivuxolimab in advanced cancers. Clones were read by immunoSEQ multiplex PCR, and TCRdb kept only the in-frame ones, dropping some. Of about 80,000 clones in the sample, 85% to 95% were seen once. This clone was seen a handful of times. CDR1 and CDR2 from the germline V gene are MNHNS and SASEGT. Trimming removed 2 bases from V and 3 bases from J, with 4 bases in between. The CDR3 covers 12 residues. Sequenced here: CD4+ or CD8+ T cells sorted from blood, sampled in a trial of the OX40 agonist ivuxolimab. This receptor was obtained from an adult with an advanced solid tumor such as melanoma, head and neck, liver or kidney cancer. The chain employs TRBV6-1 and TRBJ1-1; D not resolved. The CDR3, as DNA: TGTGCCAGCAGTGAAACCTACACTGAAGCTTTCTTT. Residues: CASSETYTEAFF.